This TCR beta chain is drawn from a study of cytomegalovirus exposure and HLA in healthy donors. Study-level findings and limits: The Asian-associated ancestry cluster reportedly had fewer N-insertions than the approximately 670-donor mean in a later analysis. Some V segments, including TRBV6-2 and TRBV6-3, were excluded as indistinguishable. Cytomegalovirus association was assigned to approximately 180 TCR beta chains.

The primer mix had 60 Vbeta and 13 Jbeta primers. The authors' processing: A follow-up analysis tallied around 80 million unique TCR beta chains, approximately 10 million shared. This table comes from immunoSEQ multiplex PCR, and its TCRdb copy is limited to in-frame clones, with some not included. V, J and clone size are those of that table, while D and trimming were read from the DNA. This table holds around 130,000 clones, more than 65% found once. This clone was seen only once. Its antigen is unidentified. The germline V gene encodes CDR1 WNHNN and CDR2 SYGVQD (reference sequence). Germline trimming cut 5 bases from V and 2 bases from J; bases unmatched to any gene: 3. This CDR3 comprises 15 residues.

The chain uses TRBV10-1 and TRBJ2-1; 10 bases fit TRBD2. The sequence was collected from a woman aged 55-69 years in good health and CMV-seropositive. Sequences were obtained from PBMCs. Here the CDR3 reads CASSSSGGAYNEQFF. CDR3 DNA sequence: TGCGCCAGCAGTTCGAGCGGGGGGGCCTACAATGAGCAGTTCTTC.